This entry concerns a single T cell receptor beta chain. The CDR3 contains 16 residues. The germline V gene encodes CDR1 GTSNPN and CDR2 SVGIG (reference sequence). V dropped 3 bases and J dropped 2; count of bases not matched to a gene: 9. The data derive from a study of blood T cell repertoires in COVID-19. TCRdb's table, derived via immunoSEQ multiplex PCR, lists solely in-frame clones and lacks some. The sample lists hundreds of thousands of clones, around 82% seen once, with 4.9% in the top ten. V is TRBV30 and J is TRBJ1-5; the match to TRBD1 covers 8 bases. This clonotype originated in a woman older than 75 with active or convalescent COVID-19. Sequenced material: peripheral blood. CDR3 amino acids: CAWRRYGQGGNQPQHF. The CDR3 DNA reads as TGTGCCTGGAGACGCTACGGACAGGGTGGCAATCAGCCCCAGCATTTT.